A selection of T cell receptor beta chains follows, all from one sample in a study of beta chain features in type 1 diabetes. The assay was immunoSEQ multiplex PCR, and TCRdb's table has in-frame clones only and misses some. The sample consists of just over 600,000 clones, 15% of them appearing once. The sequencing sample was made of naive CD4+ T cells from blood. The receptor source for this set is a man between 18 and 29 years old in good health. Both conserved end residues are part of each CDR3. Only some rows state a clone size, as once, few, many or a class for expanded clones.

size,V,CDR3
few,TRBV27,CASSLPPSGGQETQYF
few,TRBV20-1,CSEKPSDTQYF
.,TRBV5-4,CAIGQSYFMNTEAFF
.,TRBV9,CASSGGTANTEAFF
.,TRBV5-4,CASSSPGPGEQFF
few,TRBV7-2,CASSISTGGYGYTF
few,TRBV29-1,CSVRWTGGLFTETQYF
.,TRBV9,CASSSSGSSYNEQFF
few,TRBV10-3,CAISGTGRNEKLFF
few,TRBV18,CASSPLASTDTQYF
few,TRBV5-6,CASSPVAARGNEQFF
few,TRBV4-2,CASSQPGTGESYEQYF
few,TRBV11-2,CASSLGGVETQYF
.,TRBV29-1,CSVDRVTYNEQFF
.,TRBV29-1,CSVARIQGLNTGELFF
few,TRBV5-6,CASSFLTVNTEAFF
few,TRBV11-1,CASSLSTEQYF
.,TRBV28,CASSFRGLRKAYEQYF
.,TRBV10-3,CATKDREAQASGYTF
.,TRBV10-3,CAISESWRGQETQYF
few,TRBV2,CASSNRQGGTDTQYF
.,TRBV6-6,CASSYSSAGGGNTQYF
.,TRBV27,CASSPTTLPYEQYF
.,TRBV28,CASRFLAGGSDTQYF
.,TRBV28,CASSLYLGHAEAFF
few,TRBV18,CASSPEFGSETQYF
.,TRBV18,CASSLQTDPNNYGYTF
.,TRBV5-6,CASSLRRTGGQETQYF
few,TRBV29-1,CSVGRAGYGYTF
.,TRBV5-4,CASSKNGGANTDTQYF
.,TRBV9,CASSGGQSTGSYNSPLHF
few,TRBV25-1,CASSESSRSSYNEQFF
few,TRBV5-4,CASSLSGTSHEQYF
.,TRBV4-2,CASSQVFTGRTEAFF
few,TRBV2,CASSRQGRGGTEAFF
.,TRBV9,CASSVAGGDTQYF
.,TRBV7-2,CASSQDPGTGYEQYF
few,TRBV11-2,CASSLAAAGGHYEQYF
few,TRBV5-1,CASSAMGQGRTSYEQYF
.,TRBV6-5,CASSGPSVVWEQFF
few,TRBV29-1,CSVSGTLTYEQYF
.,TRBV2,CASSKMGATNEKLFF
few,TRBV6-6,CASRKRVHYEQYF
few,TRBV28,CASSRGGVGNQPQHF
few,TRBV4-1,CASSLVQGMETQYF
.,TRBV4-2,CASSPQTGTDTQYF
.,TRBV5-1,CASSLVMTGEPNYGYTF
few,TRBV7-7,CASSLGLAGGPNQETQYF
few,TRBV19,CASSPLATSSYEQYF
.,TRBV6-1,CASRGHNSNQPQHF
.,TRBV6-6,CASSFRGPYEQYF
.,TRBV5-6,CASSGSGSGGNEQFF
few,TRBV28,CASSSQGGTEAFF
.,TRBV7-6,CASSLGGQAKTGELFF
.,TRBV7-3,CASSSTGTREQYF
few,TRBV29-1,CSVQKREFRLEQYF
few,TRBV7-2,CASSLRTGEYDEQFF
few,TRBV10-3,CAISESTIYSYEQYF
.,TRBV10-3,CAISLTSNQPQHF
.,TRBV2,CASSPRLGGGTQYF